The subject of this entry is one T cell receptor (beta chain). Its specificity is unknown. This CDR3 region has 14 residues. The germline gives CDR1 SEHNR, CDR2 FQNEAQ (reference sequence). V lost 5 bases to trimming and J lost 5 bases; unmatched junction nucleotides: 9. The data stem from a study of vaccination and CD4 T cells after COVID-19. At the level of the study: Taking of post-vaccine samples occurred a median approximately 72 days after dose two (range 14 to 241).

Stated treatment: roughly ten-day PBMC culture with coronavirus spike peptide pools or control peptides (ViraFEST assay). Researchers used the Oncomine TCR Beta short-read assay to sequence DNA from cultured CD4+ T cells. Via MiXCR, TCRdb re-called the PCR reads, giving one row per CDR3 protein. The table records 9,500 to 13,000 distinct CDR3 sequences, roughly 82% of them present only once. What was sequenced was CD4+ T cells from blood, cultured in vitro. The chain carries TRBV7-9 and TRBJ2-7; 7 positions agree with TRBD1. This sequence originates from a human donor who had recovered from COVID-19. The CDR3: CASSAQGIIHEQYF. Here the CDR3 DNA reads TGTGCCAGCAGCGCACAGGGGATCATACACGAGCAGTACTTC.